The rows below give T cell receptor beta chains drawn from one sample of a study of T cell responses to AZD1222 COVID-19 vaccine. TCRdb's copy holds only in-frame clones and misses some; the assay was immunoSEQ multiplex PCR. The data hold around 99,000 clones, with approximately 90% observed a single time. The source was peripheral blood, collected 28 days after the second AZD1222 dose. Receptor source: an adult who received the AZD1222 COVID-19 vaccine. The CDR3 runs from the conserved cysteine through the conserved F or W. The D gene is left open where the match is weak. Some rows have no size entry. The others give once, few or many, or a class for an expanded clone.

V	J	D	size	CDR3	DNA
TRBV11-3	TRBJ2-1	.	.	CASSLASGHYNEQFF	TGTGCCAGCAGCTTAGCCAGCGGGCACTACAATGAGCAGTTCTTC
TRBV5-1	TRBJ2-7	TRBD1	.	CASSLTTGTSYEQYF	TGCGCCAGCAGCTTGACGACAGGGACATCCTACGAGCAGTACTTC
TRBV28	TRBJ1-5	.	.	CASTTLGGDQPQHF	TGTGCCAGCACCACCCTCGGGGGGGATCAGCCCCAGCATTTT
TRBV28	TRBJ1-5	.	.	CASSHYTSNQPQHF	TGTGCCAGCAGCCACTACACGAGCAATCAGCCCCAGCATTTT
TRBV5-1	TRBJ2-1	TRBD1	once	CASSSGTGFDEQFF	TGCGCCAGCAGCAGTGGGACAGGGTTCGATGAGCAGTTCTTC
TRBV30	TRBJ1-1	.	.	CAWRWETEAFF	TGTGCCTGGAGGTGGGAGACTGAAGCTTTCTTT
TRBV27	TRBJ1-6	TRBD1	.	CASSFRGTGNQPLHF	TGTGCCAGCAGTTTCCGCGGGACAGGGAACCAACCCCTCCACTTT
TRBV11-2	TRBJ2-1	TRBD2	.	CASSSLAGGGNEQFF	TGTGCCAGCAGCTCACTAGCGGGAGGAGGGAATGAGCAGTTCTTC
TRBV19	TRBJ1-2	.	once	CASSYSSGGDYGYTF	TGTGCCAGTAGTTACTCCTCCGGGGGGGACTATGGCTACACCTTC
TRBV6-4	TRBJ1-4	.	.	CASSEGAGEKLFF	TGTGCCAGCAGTGAAGGGGCAGGCGAAAAACTGTTTTTT
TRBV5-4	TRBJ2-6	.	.	CASSSQGSGANVLTF	TGTGCCAGCAGCTCGCAGGGCTCTGGGGCCAACGTCCTGACTTTC
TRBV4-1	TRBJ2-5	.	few	CASSQVRQTQETQYF	TGCGCCAGCAGCCAAGTACGTCAGACCCAAGAGACCCAGTACTTC
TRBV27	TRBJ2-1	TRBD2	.	CASSLEKVAGGRNEQFF	TGTGCCAGCAGTTTAGAGAAGGTAGCGGGGGGCCGCAATGAGCAGTTCTTC
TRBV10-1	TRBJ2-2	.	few	CASSDYALGTGELFF	TGCGCCAGCAGTGATTATGCGTTGGGCACCGGGGAGCTGTTTTTT
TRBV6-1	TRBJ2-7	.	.	CASSEAVDSPYEQYF	TGTGCCAGCAGTGAAGCGGTGGACAGTCCCTACGAGCAGTACTTC
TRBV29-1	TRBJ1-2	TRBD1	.	CSVGGTVYGYTF	TGCAGCGTCGGGGGGACAGTCTATGGCTACACCTTC
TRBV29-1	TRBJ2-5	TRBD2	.	CSAGAGGTKRPLQETQYF	TGCAGCGCCGGAGCGGGAGGGACAAAGCGTCCTCTCCAAGAGACCCAGTACTTC
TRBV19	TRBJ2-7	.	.	CASSPKGSPYEQYF	TGTGCCAGTAGCCCTAAAGGGAGCCCCTACGAGCAGTACTTC
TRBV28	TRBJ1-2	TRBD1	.	CASSETGANYGYTF	TGTGCCAGCAGTGAGACAGGGGCTAACTATGGCTACACCTTC
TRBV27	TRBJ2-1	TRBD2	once	CASKTSGRDEQFF	TGTGCCAGCAAGACTAGCGGGAGAGATGAGCAGTTCTTC
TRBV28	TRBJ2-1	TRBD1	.	CAISQKQGALGEQFF	TGTGCCATAAGCCAAAAACAGGGGGCGTTGGGAGAGCAGTTCTTC
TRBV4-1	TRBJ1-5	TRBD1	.	CASSQGEGAGQPQHF	TGCGCCAGCAGCCAAGGGGAGGGGGCAGGTCAGCCCCAGCATTTT
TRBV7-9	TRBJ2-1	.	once	CASSTDSYNEQFF	TGTGCCAGCAGCACGGACAGTTACAATGAGCAGTTCTTC